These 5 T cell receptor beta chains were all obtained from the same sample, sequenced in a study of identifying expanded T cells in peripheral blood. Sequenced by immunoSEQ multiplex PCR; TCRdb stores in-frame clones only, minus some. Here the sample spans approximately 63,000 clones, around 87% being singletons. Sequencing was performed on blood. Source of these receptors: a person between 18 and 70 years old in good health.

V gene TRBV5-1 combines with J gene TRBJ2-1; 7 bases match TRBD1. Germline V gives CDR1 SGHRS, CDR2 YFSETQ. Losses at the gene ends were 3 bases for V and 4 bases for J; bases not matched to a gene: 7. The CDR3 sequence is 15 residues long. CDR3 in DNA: TGCGCCAGCAGCTCCGGTCCGGGACAGTACAATGAGCAGTTCTTC. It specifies CASSSGPGQYNEQFF.

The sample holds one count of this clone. CDR3 nucleotide sequence: TGTGCCAGTAGGAACGTGGGGGGTCATTCACCCCTCCACTTT. Protein sequence: CASRNVGGHSPLHF. This chain links TRBV19 with TRBJ1-6, with TRBD1 as a possible D gene (5 bases). The CDR3 runs 14 residues. Trimming cost V 6 bases and J 8 bases, with 14 bases left between them. Looked up from germline, CDR1 is LNHDA and CDR2 is SQIVND (reference sequence).

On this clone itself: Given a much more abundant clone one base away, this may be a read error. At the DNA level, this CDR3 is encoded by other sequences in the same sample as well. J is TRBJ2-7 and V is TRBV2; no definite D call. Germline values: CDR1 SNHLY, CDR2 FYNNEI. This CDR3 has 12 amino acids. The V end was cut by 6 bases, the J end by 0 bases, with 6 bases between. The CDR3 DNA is TGTGCCAGCAGCAGGAGCTCCTACGAGCAGTACTTC. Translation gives CASSRSSYEQYF.

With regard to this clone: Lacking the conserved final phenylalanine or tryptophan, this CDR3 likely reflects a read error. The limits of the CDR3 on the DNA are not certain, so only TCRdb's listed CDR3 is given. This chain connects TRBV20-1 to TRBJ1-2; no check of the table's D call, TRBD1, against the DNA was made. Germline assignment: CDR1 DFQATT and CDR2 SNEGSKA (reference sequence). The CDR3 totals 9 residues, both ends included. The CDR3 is CSAREETAL.

The CDR3 here is CASSPPGLTSGNTIYF. In DNA form, the CDR3 reads TGCGCCAGCAGCCCACCGGGACTGACCTCTGGAAACACCATATATTTT. The rearrangement uses TRBV4-1 and TRBJ1-3; possible D gene TRBD1, 5 bases. The CDR3 runs to 16 residues. Germline-derived CDR1 and CDR2 are MGHRA and YSYEKL. V lost 4 bases to trimming and J lost 0 bases, with 13 bases between them.